This T cell receptor beta chain is drawn from a study of response to subunit inactivated influenza vaccine listed by TCRdb under 2018. Concerning the study at large: Deep quantitative profiling of the T cell receptor repertoire was used in the study to follow responses to a trivalent subunit inactivated influenza vaccine. Overall results and qualifications from the work: It was suggested by the authors that each seasonal influenza vaccination may recruit only a limited number of new T cells.

The germline V gene specifies SGDLS as CDR1 and YYNGEE as CDR2. Its CDR3 holds 15 amino acids, cysteine through phenylalanine. The kept DNA is CDR3 alone, 45 bases in frame from the first base. Clipping removes 4 bases from V and 5 bases from J, with 4 as the unmatched junction base count. This clonotype has only a few counts. Its cognate antigen has yet to be identified. There are no base qualities to consult, and no much larger clone falls within one base. Library prep was done by RT-PCR. The sequencing machine was an Illumina HiSeq 2500. TCRdb cleaned the public reads at Q25 with fastp, built clones with MiXCR and kept in-frame beta chains. Here each entry gathers all rows of one CDR3 protein and keeps the most common genes and DNA. A total of about 800,000 distinct CDR3 sequences appear in this sample, 21% of them only once. Of the sample, roughly 10% is held by the ten largest clones.

The sample consisted of PBMCs from blood, taken 5 days after vaccination. The sequence derives from a middle-aged man who received an inactivated influenza vaccine. Donor details come from another sample of the same person, matched by shared clones. The chain is assembled from TRBV9 and TRBJ2-1, with 12 bases matching TRBD2. CDR3 protein: CASSPRTSGDNEQFF. In nucleotide form, the sequence is TGTGCCAGCAGCCCCCGGACTAGCGGGGACAATGAGCAGTTCTTC.